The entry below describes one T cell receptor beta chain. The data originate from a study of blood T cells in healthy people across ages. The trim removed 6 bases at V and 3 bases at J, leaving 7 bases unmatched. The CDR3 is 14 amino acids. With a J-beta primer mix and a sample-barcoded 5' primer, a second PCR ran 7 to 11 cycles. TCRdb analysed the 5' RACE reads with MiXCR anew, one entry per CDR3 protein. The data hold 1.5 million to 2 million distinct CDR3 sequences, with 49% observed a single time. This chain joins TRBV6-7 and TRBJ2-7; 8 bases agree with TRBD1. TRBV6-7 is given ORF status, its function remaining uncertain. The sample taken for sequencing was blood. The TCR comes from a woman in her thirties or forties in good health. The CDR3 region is CASRKGQASYEQYF. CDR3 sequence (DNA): TGTGCCAGCAGGAAGGGACAGGCCAGCTACGAGCAGTACTTC.